This TCR beta chain was observed in a study of shared clonotypes between healthy human individuals. Study as a whole: There were three CD4 naive, three CD4 memory, two CD8 naive and one CD8 memory plates per donor.

Study-level results: The rarefaction results pointed to incomplete sorted-subset sequencing despite large depth.

In regard to this clone: Its antigen is as yet unknown.

Profiled with immunoSEQ multiplex PCR; TCRdb holds only in-frame clones, not every one. The table includes about 2.3 million clones, approximately 95% detected once. The CDR3 sequence is 15 residues long. Germline assignment: CDR1 MDHEN and CDR2 SYDVKM. Trimming cost V 8 bases and J 0 bases, with 14 bases left between them. This clonotype was obtained from a man between 18 and 35 years old in good health. Some clones in this sample may be carry-over from other donors' samples. The sequencing sample was made of naive CD4+ T cells from PBMCs. Subset indicated: CD45RA+ positively selected. This chain links TRBV28 with TRBJ2-4; D is undetermined. The CDR3 bases are TGTGCCAGCCCCCTCCACGAAATAGCCAAAAACATTCAGTACTTC. This translates into CASPLHEIAKNIQYF.